These 12 T cell receptor beta chains came from one sample sequenced in a study of cytomegalovirus exposure and HLA in healthy donors. Vbeta (60) and Jbeta (13) primers were used in the PCR. Clones were read by immunoSEQ multiplex PCR, and TCRdb kept only the in-frame ones, dropping some. The specimen's table records about 160,000 clones. The sequenced sample consisted of PBMCs. The receptors stem from an older woman in good health and CMV-seronegative.

The chain links TRBV19 to TRBJ1-5; D remains ambiguous. Deletions cut 6 bases from V and 3 bases from J, with 18 bases between. The V gene's germline CDR1 is LNHDA and CDR2 SQIVND (reference sequence). This CDR3 is 16 amino acids long. CDR3 residues: CASSSPTRGYNQPQHF. The CDR3 bases are TGTGCCAGTAGCTCCCCCACCCGGGGTTACAATCAGCCCCAGCATTTT. The whole variable domain, filled in from reference TRBV19 and TRBJ1-5, reads DGGITQSPKYLFRKEGQNVTLSCEQNLNHDAMYWYRQDPGQGLRLIYYSQIVNDFQKGDIAEGYSVSREKKESFPLTVTSAQKNPTAFYLCASSSPTRGYNQPQHFGDGTRLSIL.

The J gene is TRBJ1-1, the V gene TRBV5-1, with a possible D match to TRBD1 (6 bases). V was pared by 4 bases and J by 1 base, with 17 bases between. The CDR3 has 16 amino acids. CDR1 is SGHRS, CDR2 YFSETQ, per germline. CDR3: CASSRETGFSNTEAFF. The CDR3, as DNA: TGCGCCAGCAGCAGAGAGACAGGTTTCTCGAACACTGAAGCTTTCTTT.

This chain links TRBV28 with TRBJ1-2; maybe TRBD1 (5 bases). The V end lost 6 bases, the J end lost 8 bases, and 28 bases lay between the germline ends. Per the germline V gene, CDR1 is MDHEN and CDR2 is SYDVKM. The CDR3 runs to 17 residues. CDR3 sequence reads: CASSSLGTGDGGYGYTF. CDR3 bases: TGTGCCAGCAGCTCATTGGGGACGGGGGATGGCGGCTACGGCTACACCTTC.

The chain recombines TRBV9 with TRBJ2-5; D perhaps matches TRBD2 (5 bases). Trimming left V 2 bases short and J 5 bases short, with 13 bases between. Germline assignment: CDR1 SGDLS and CDR2 YYNGEE. The CDR3 sequence is 14 residues long. This CDR3 is CASSVGGSGETQYF. DNA for the CDR3: TGTGCCAGCAGCGTGGGCGGGTCGGGGGAGACCCAGTACTTC. Full variable domain (missing parts from reference TRBV9 and TRBJ2-5): DSGVTQTPKHLITATGQRVTLRCSPRSGDLSVYWYQQSLDQGLQFLIQYYNGEERAKGNILERFSAQQFPDLHSELNLSSLELGDSALYFCASSVGGSGETQYFGPGTRLLVL.

The chain employs TRBV15 and TRBJ2-7; tentative D call: TRBD1 (6 bases). The CDR3 is 15 amino acids. Trimming removed 0 bases from V and 3 bases from J, with 12 bases in between. In germline, CDR1 is LNHNV, CDR2 YYDKDF (reference sequence). The CDR3 sequence is CATSRDLIRGYEQYF. The CDR3 DNA follows: TGTGCCACCAGCAGAGATTTGATCAGGGGCTACGAGCAGTACTTC.

Note on this clone: The conserved phenylalanine or tryptophan normally closing the CDR3 is absent here, so this likely arose from a read error. The chain has TRBV9 and TRBJ1-5, with 8 nucleotides matching TRBD1. CDR3 length: 14 amino acids. J was trimmed by 1 base and V by 3 bases; bases with no gene match: 0. The germline gives CDR1 SGDLS, CDR2 YYNGEE. DNA for the CDR3: TGTGCCAGCAGCGGACAGGGGAGCAATCAGCCCCAGCATCTT. Encoded protein: CASSGQGSNQPQHL.

The chain has TRBV19 and TRBJ1-2, with D perhaps matching TRBD1 (6 bases). This CDR3 spans 14 amino acids. V was shortened by 3 bases and J by 4 bases, with 12 bases between the two germline ends. Germline assignment: CDR1 LNHDA and CDR2 SQIVND (reference sequence). CDR3 DNA sequence: TGTGCCAGTAGTATGATGGGGGCTGGCTATGGCTACACCTTC. It specifies CASSMMGAGYGYTF.

V gene TRBV5-4 combines with J gene TRBJ1-4, with 12 positions matching TRBD1. Germline CDR1 is SGHNT and CDR2 is YYREEE (reference sequence). This CDR3 contains 16 residues. V lost 4 bases to trimming and J lost 3 bases; unmatched junction nucleotides: 4. CDR3 in DNA: TGTGCCAGCAGCAAGGGACAGGGGGCGCCTAATGAAAAACTGTTTTTT. Translation: CASSKGQGAPNEKLFF.

This chain links TRBV5-1 with TRBJ1-5; 7 nucleotides align to TRBD1. The CDR3 has 14 amino acids. V lost 4 bases to trimming and J lost 1 base; unmatched junction nucleotides: 2. Per the germline V gene, CDR1 is SGHRS and CDR2 is YFSETQ. CDR3 DNA: TGCGCCAGCAGCCTGGGACAGAGCAATCAGCCCCAGCATTTT. Its protein product is CASSLGQSNQPQHF.

Comment on this clone: A read error is likely, as this CDR3 ends without the conserved phenylalanine or tryptophan. The V gene is TRBV5-4, the J gene TRBJ1-1, with D unclear. CDR1 SGHNT and CDR2 YYREEE come from the germline V gene (reference sequence). Deletions cut 4 bases from V and 1 base from J, with 17 bases between. The CDR3 is 16 amino acids. CDR3 loop: CASSHSTIRGNTEAFL. As DNA, the CDR3 is TGTGCCAGCAGCCATTCGACGATCCGAGGGAACACTGAAGCTTTCCTT.

This rearrangement joins TRBV5-6 to TRBJ2-2; 10 nucleotides agree with TRBD2. Per germline, CDR1 SGHDT and CDR2 YYEEEE. V lost 4 bases to trimming and J lost 2 bases; unmatched junction nucleotides: 5. The CDR3 spans 16 residues. The CDR3 protein is CASSRGLADNTGELFF. The CDR3 DNA reads TGTGCCAGCAGCCGAGGACTAGCGGACAACACCGGGGAGCTGTTTTTT.

The chain uses TRBV18 and TRBJ2-6; TRBD2 might be the D (5 bases). This CDR3 is 16 amino acids long. Germline V gene sequence: CDR1 KGHSH, CDR2 LQKENI. The germline V and J ends were trimmed by 4 bases and 4 bases, with 14 bases remaining between them. The CDR3 spells CASSLDWTGGANVLTF. CDR3 sequence (DNA): TGTGCCAGCTCACTCGATTGGACGGGAGGGGCCAACGTCCTGACTTTC.